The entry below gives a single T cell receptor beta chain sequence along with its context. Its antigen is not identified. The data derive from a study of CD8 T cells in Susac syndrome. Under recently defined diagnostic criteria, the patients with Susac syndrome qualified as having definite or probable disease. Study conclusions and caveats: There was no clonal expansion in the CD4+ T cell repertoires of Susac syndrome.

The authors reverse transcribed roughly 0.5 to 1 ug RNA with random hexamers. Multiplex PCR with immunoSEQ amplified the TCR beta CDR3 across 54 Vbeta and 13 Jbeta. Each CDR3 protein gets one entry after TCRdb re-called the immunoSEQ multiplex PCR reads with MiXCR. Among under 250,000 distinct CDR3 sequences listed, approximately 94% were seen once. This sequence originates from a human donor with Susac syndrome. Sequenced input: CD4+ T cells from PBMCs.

CDR3 in DNA: TGTGCCAGCAGTTCTAACGACCGCTACGAGCAGTACTTC. Translation gives CASSSNDRYEQYF. J is TRBJ2-7 and V is TRBV12-3 or TRBV12-4, with unresolved D. Trimming left V 4 bases short and J 3 bases short, with 10 bases between. CDR3 length: 13 amino acids.